Below, 25 T cell receptor beta chains from the same sample are listed, as sequenced in a study of T-cell reconstitution after alpha-beta-depleted transplantation in children. The authors prepared the TCRbeta library with unique molecular identifiers. TCRdb itself ran the PCR reads through MiXCR, one entry per CDR3 protein. Of approximately 300,000 distinct CDR3 sequences listed, around a tenth are singletons. The source was peripheral blood, collected 180 days after TCRalphabeta/CD19-depleted stem cell transplant. All receptors derive from a male patient under 10 years old who had a stem cell transplant for chronic granulomatous disease, so the T cells may come from the graft donor.

A few counts support this clonotype. CDR3 sequence (DNA): TGCAGTGCTAGGATTCCGGGCCTAGCGGGAGGCGCGTCCTACAATGAGCAGTTCTTC. The encoded protein is CSARIPGLAGGASYNEQFF. This sequence joins TRBV20-1 and TRBJ2-1, with 11 bases identical to TRBD2. Looked up from germline, CDR1 is DFQATT and CDR2 is SNEGSKA (reference sequence). The CDR3 is made up of 19 amino acids. V lost 3 bases, J lost 1 base, and 14 bases stayed unmatched.

This clonotype was counted ten times or more. This chain uses TRBV11-1 with TRBJ2-1; TRBD1 agrees at 10 bases. In germline, CDR1 is SGHAT, CDR2 FQDESV (reference sequence). The J segment lost 8 bases and the V segment lost 2 bases, leaving 6 bases of the junction unmatched. The CDR3 consists of 15 residues. The chain's CDR3 is CASSLLGTGVDEQFF. In nucleotides, the CDR3 is TGTGCCAGCAGCTTATTGGGGACAGGGGTGGATGAGCAGTTCTTC.

The chain carries TRBV7-2 and TRBJ2-4, with TRBD1 matching 7 bases. Germline trimming cut 5 bases from V and 0 bases from J; bases unmatched to any gene: 10. CDR3 size: 17 residues. CDR1 and CDR2 from the germline V gene are SGHTA and FQGNSA. CDR3 coding DNA: TGTGCCAGCAGCCCTCGGACAGGTGATATAGCCAAAAACATTCAGTACTTC. It encodes CASSPRTGDIAKNIQYF.

This clonotype was recorded at least ten times. The rearrangement joins TRBV12-3 or TRBV12-4 to TRBJ2-1; tentatively, D is TRBD1 or TRBD2 (5 bases each). The length of the CDR3 is 13 residues. The ends were cut back, 8 bases at V and 8 bases at J, with 16 bases in the middle. CDR3 sequence: CASAFGGVHEQFF. The CDR3, as DNA: TGTGCCAGCGCCTTTGGGGGAGTGCATGAGCAGTTCTTC.

This clonotype was seen many times. The chain carries TRBV7-6 and TRBJ2-7; tentatively, D is TRBD2 (6 bases). Per germline, CDR1 SGHVS and CDR2 FNYEAQ. CDR3 length: 15 residues. The V and J ends lost 2 bases and 4 bases respectively, with 15 bases between them. The CDR3 protein is CASSLHLAPRYEQYF. CDR3 sequence (DNA): TGTGCCAGCAGCTTACACCTAGCGCCACGTTACGAGCAGTACTTC.

This clonotype was counted only a few times. Possible read error: a much larger clone is one base away. The rearrangement uses TRBV5-1 and TRBJ2-7; weak D call: TRBD2 (5 bases). The V gene's germline CDR1 is SGHRS and CDR2 YFSETQ. There are 13 residues in the CDR3. The CDR3 reads CASSYGNSYEQSF. Written as DNA, the CDR3 is TGCGCCAGCAGCTACGGGAACTCCTACGAGCAGTCCTTC.

Of note for this clonotype: This sequence may be a read error, since a much larger clone differs from it by one base. The gene calls are TRBV12-3 or TRBV12-4 and TRBJ2-2; D is perhaps TRBD1 (6 bases). The CDR3 loop spans 15 amino acids. The DNA of the CDR3 is TGTGCCAGCAGGGTGACAGGCTCGAACACCGGGGAGCTGATTTTT. Its translation: CASRVTGSNTGELIF.

This clonotype was counted ten times or more. The chain joins TRBV12-3 or TRBV12-4 to TRBJ2-5, with 11 bases matching TRBD2. The CDR3 is 16 amino acids. Losses at the gene ends were 3 bases for V and 1 base for J; bases not matched to a gene: 4. CDR3 sequence: CASSLWTSGLQETQYF. The DNA for the CDR3 is TGTGCCAGCAGTTTGTGGACTAGCGGGCTCCAAGAGACCCAGTACTTC.

This clonotype occurred many times. One end of the junction fails to match germline, which may point to a read error. This chain links TRBV7-7 with TRBJ2-3; 9 bases align to TRBD1. CDR1 SSHAT and CDR2 FNYEAQ come from the germline V gene (reference sequence). The CDR3 is 15 residues long. CDR3 region: CASSLGQGGTDTQYF. The CDR3, as DNA: TGTGCTAGCAGCTTGGGACAGGGAGGCACAGATACGCAGTATTTT.

This clonotype was counted at least ten times. The chain is built from TRBV29-1 and TRBJ1-1; D is unclear. Germline V lookup: CDR1 SQVTM, CDR2 ANQGSEA. V lost 3 bases, J lost 1 base, and 3 bases lay in between. This CDR3 has 11 amino acids. CDR3 coding DNA: TGCAGCGTTGAGGAGAACACTGAAGCTTTCTTT. Protein sequence: CSVEENTEAFF. The whole variable domain, filled in from reference TRBV29-1 and TRBJ1-1, reads SAVISQKPSRDICQRGTSLTIQCQVDSQVTMMFWYRQQPGQSLTLIATANQGSEATYESGFVIDKFPISRPNLTFSTLTVSNMSPEDSSIYLCSVEENTEAFFGQGTRLTVV.

Note on this clonotype: The likely explanation is a read error, given a far larger clone one base away. This chain joins TRBV12-3 or TRBV12-4 and TRBJ2-7, with D possibly matching TRBD2 (5 bases). CDR3 length equals 11 residues. DNA of the CDR3: TGTGCCAGCAGTTTAAGTGGGGAGCCGTACTTC. Protein: CASSLSGEPYF.

J is TRBJ1-2 and V is TRBV27; 8 positions match TRBD1. The length of the CDR3 is 14 residues. The ends lost 5 bases at V and 7 bases at J; junction bases unmatched: 9. Germline-derived CDR1 and CDR2 are MNHEY and SMNVEV (reference sequence). The CDR3 is CASSTRTGNRGYTF. CDR3 DNA sequence: TGTGCCAGCAGTACCCGGACAGGGAATCGTGGCTACACCTTC.

In regard to this clonotype: A much larger clonotype is one base distant, so this may be a read error. The chain joins TRBV20-1 to TRBJ2-2; D gene uncertain. V lost 4 bases and J lost 7, with 13 bases in between. The CDR3 has 13 amino acids. Germline CDR1 and CDR2: DFQATT and SNEGSKA (reference sequence). The CDR3 nucleotides are TGCAGTGCTAATATAAGGCTAAGCGGGGAGCTGTTTTTT. As protein: CSANIRLSGELFF.

This clonotype was seen ten or more times. In DNA, the CDR3 is TGCGCCAGAAGACGTCCGGGACGGGAAAACACCGGGGAGCTGTTTTTT. This sequence encodes CARRRPGRENTGELFF. The V call is TRBV10-2, the J call TRBJ2-2, with D possibly called TRBD1 or TRBD2 (5 bases each). The V end lost 9 bases, the J end lost 2 bases, and 19 bases lay between the germline ends. The CDR3 loop spans 16 amino acids. Germline CDR1 reads WSHSY; CDR2 reads SAAADI.

This clonotype was observed at least ten times. This chain joins TRBV3-1 and TRBJ2-7; 7 bases agree with TRBD2. CDR3 length equals 12 residues. CDR1 and CDR2 (germline): LGHDT, YNNKEL (reference sequence). V shed 5 bases and J 6 bases; nucleotides not matched to a gene: 4. CDR3 loop: CASSYWGGEQYF. The CDR3 DNA follows: TGTGCCAGCAGCTACTGGGGGGGCGAGCAGTACTTC.

This clonotype was recorded at least ten times. The chain is built from TRBV6-2 or TRBV6-3 and TRBJ2-7, with 10 bases fitting TRBD1. The J segment lost 6 bases and the V segment lost 8 bases, leaving 1 base of the junction unmatched. The CDR3 loop spans 11 amino acids. Germline V gene data show CDR1 as MNHEY and CDR2 as SVGEGT. The CDR3 DNA sequence: TGTGCCAGCCGGGACAGGGGCGAGCAGTACTTC. Translating gives CASRDRGEQYF.

This clonotype was counted many times. The chain carries TRBV7-2 and TRBJ2-2; either TRBD1 or TRBD2 may fit D (6 bases each). The CDR3 sequence is 15 residues long. Between the trimmed V and J ends, which lost 2 bases and 5 bases, there was a span of 12 bases. Germline values: CDR1 SGHTA, CDR2 FQGNSA. The CDR3 sequence: CASSLRGAWTGELFF. As DNA, the CDR3 is TGTGCCAGCAGCTTAAGGGGGGCGTGGACCGGGGAGCTGTTTTTT.

Notes on this clonotype: This could be a read error, since a much larger clone is one nucleotide away. The rearrangement uses TRBV12-3 or TRBV12-4 and TRBJ2-4, with D possibly being TRBD1 (6 bases). This CDR3 contains 15 residues. In DNA, the CDR3 is TGTGCCAGCAGCCACAGGGCATTAGCCAAATACATTCAGTACTTC. Protein: CASSHRALAKYIQYF.

In this sample, this clonotype turned up many times. The V and J genes are TRBV28 and TRBJ1-4; D is uncertain. CDR3 size: 15 residues. Trimming left V 5 bases short and J 8 bases short, with 18 bases between. Germline CDR1 MDHEN, CDR2 SYDVKM. CDR3 loop: CASSTSGTPDEKLFF. CDR3 coding DNA: TGTGCCAGCAGTACCTCGGGAACCCCCGACGAAAAACTGTTTTTT.

This clonotype was seen repeatedly, ten times or more. This rearrangement joins TRBV29-1 to TRBJ2-5; weak D call: TRBD1 (5 bases). The germline V and J ends were trimmed by 3 bases and 5 bases, with 16 bases remaining between them. CDR3 length equals 14 residues. CDR1 is SQVTM and CDR2 is ANQGSEA in the germline V gene. The CDR3 sequence: CSVDQGFGRETQYF. The CDR3 coding sequence is TGCAGCGTTGATCAGGGCTTTGGGCGGGAGACCCAGTACTTC.

The table lists this clonotype with many counts. V usage is TRBV29-1 and J usage is TRBJ2-1, with 7 bases matching TRBD2. Germline lookup yields CDR1 SQVTM and CDR2 ANQGSEA. The CDR3 covers 15 residues. V shed 5 bases, J shed 4 bases, and the junction held 11 bases outside the gene matches. CDR3 residues: CSVNGNWGGYNEQFF. CDR3 sequence (DNA): TGCAGCGTTAACGGCAATTGGGGGGGATACAATGAGCAGTTCTTC.

In this sample, this clonotype turned up many times. CDR3 bases: TGTGCCAGCAGGCCTCCTAGGGAGGGGGAGCAGTTCTTC. It yields the protein CASRPPREGEQFF. The rearrangement uses TRBV6-6 and TRBJ2-1; TRBD2 matches at 7 bases. Germline trimming cut 6 bases from V and 10 bases from J; bases unmatched to any gene: 9. The CDR3 consists of 13 residues. Germline CDR1 MNHNY, CDR2 SVGAGI (reference sequence).

This clonotype has ten or more counts. The V gene is TRBV18, the J gene TRBJ2-5, with D possibly being TRBD1 (6 bases). V dropped 6 bases and J dropped 5 bases, with 16 bases sitting between them. Germline V gene data show CDR1 as KGHSH and CDR2 as LQKENI. The CDR3 is made up of 14 amino acids. For the CDR3, the DNA is TGTGCCAGCTCGCAACAGGGCCAAGGGGAGACCCAGTACTTC. This translates into CASSQQGQGETQYF. The full variable domain, in which reference TRBV18 and TRBJ2-5 provide the parts outside the CDR3, is NAGVMQNPRHLVRRRGQEARLRCSPMKGHSHVYWYRQLPEEGLKFMVYLQKENIIDESGMPKERFSAEFPKEGPSILRIQQVVRGDSAAYFCASSQQGQGETQYFGPGTRLLVL.

This clonotype has at least ten counts. The J gene is TRBJ2-5, the V gene TRBV20-1; D gene ambiguous. The CDR3 is 14 residues long. Trimming cost V 0 bases and J 4 bases, with 12 bases left between them. Germline loops: CDR1 DFQATT, CDR2 SNEGSKA (reference sequence). The CDR3 region is CSAREPAAGETQYF. The CDR3 DNA is TGCAGTGCTAGAGAACCAGCCGCCGGAGAGACCCAGTACTTC.

This clonotype has at least ten counts. The chain couples TRBV7-7 to TRBJ2-3; D gene unclear. The V and J ends lost 2 bases and 1 base respectively, with 7 bases between them. This CDR3 is 14 amino acids long. Germline V gives CDR1 SSHAT, CDR2 FNYEAQ (reference sequence). The CDR3 is CASSLSTGTDTQYF. CDR3 DNA: TGTGCCAGCAGCTTATCAACTGGCACAGATACGCAGTATTTT.